The clone carrying this T cell receptor (beta chain) has a count of ten or more. Its antigen is unidentified. Investigators prepared the TCR beta libraries by applying iRepertoire HTBI primers and Arm-PCR of CDR3 regions. TCRdb reanalysed the multiplex PCR reads using MiXCR and keeps one entry per CDR3 protein. The sample lists fewer than 650,000 distinct CDR3 sequences; roughly 15% were seen once. The data originate from a study of regulatory T cells in long-lasting Graves disease. Findings and limits, study-wide: A reduction in accuracy may have resulted from the small sample size.

Trimming stripped 6 bases from V and 0 bases from J, with 14 bases between. This CDR3 spans 16 amino acids. Time point in this sample: newly diagnosed GD, antithyroid drugs for less than 3 months. PBMCs were the source of the RNA used for TCR sequencing. These same records also appear under a second study, on T cells in Graves' hyperthyroidism and ophthalmopathy.

This receptor was identified in a man younger than 30 with Graves disease. The chain has TRBV12-3 or TRBV12-4 and TRBJ2-2, with TRBD2 as a possible D gene (5 bases). The sample in question was peripheral blood mononuclear cells (PBMCs), obtained at new diagnosis, from a patient treated with antithyroid drugs. The CDR3 coding sequence is TGTGCCAGCAGGTCGGAGCGGATCGCGAACACCGGGGAGCTGTTTTTT. It translates to CASRSERIANTGELFF.